This passage covers 20 T cell receptor beta chains from one sample sequenced in a study of vaccination and CD4 T cells after COVID-19. Sequenced with the Oncomine TCR Beta short-read assay was DNA taken from cultured CD4+ T cells. TCRdb re-analysed the PCR reads in MiXCR, keeping a single row per CDR3 protein. In the table there are approximately 24,000 distinct CDR3 sequences, about 41% of which are singletons. The antigens for these receptors are not known. Treatment defined: approximately nine-day PBMC culture with coronavirus spike peptide pools or control peptides (ViraFEST assay). The sequenced sample consisted of CD4+ T cells from blood, cultured in vitro. Receptors were obtained from a human donor who had recovered from COVID-19.

This chain links TRBV29-1 with TRBJ2-5, with D maybe TRBD2 (5 bases). V shed 8 bases and J shed 4 bases, with 17 bases lying between them. This CDR3 contains 13 residues. Germline assignment: CDR1 SQVTM and CDR2 ANQGSEA. CDR3 sequence reads: CSTDISGLETQYF. In nucleotides, the CDR3 is TGCAGCACCGACATCTCGGGGTTAGAGACCCAGTACTTC.

In its sample, this clonotype was seen a few times. V and J are TRBV7-2 and TRBJ1-5, with 9 bases identical to TRBD1. Trimming at V came to 4 bases and at J to 7 bases, leaving 2 bases not matched to a gene. This CDR3 has 13 amino acids. Germline V lookup: CDR1 SGHTA, CDR2 FQGNSA. The CDR3 spells CASSYRGQQPQHF. Written as DNA, the CDR3 is TGTGCCAGCAGCTACAGGGGGCAACAGCCCCAGCATTTT.

The sample holds a few counts of this clonotype. The gene calls are TRBV4-3 and TRBJ1-6; no firm D call. With 0 bases removed from V and 7 bases from J, the gap between germline ends came to 13 bases. CDR1 is LGHNA and CDR2 is YSLEER in the germline V gene. CDR3 size: 16 residues. DNA of the CDR3: TGCGCCAGCAGCCAAGAATTCGGGTCTTGGAATTCACCCCTCCACTTT. Amino acid sequence: CASSQEFGSWNSPLHF.

The CDR3 protein is CASSQKGSSGRAHEQFF. Written as DNA, the CDR3 is TGTGCCAGCAGCCAAAAGGGCTCGAGCGGGAGGGCCCATGAGCAGTTCTTC. The V and J genes are TRBV14 and TRBJ2-1; 10 positions agree with TRBD2. This CDR3 comprises 17 residues. Germline CDR1 and CDR2: SGHDN and FVKESK. The trim removed 2 bases at V and 8 bases at J, leaving 12 bases unmatched.

This clonotype is termed hyperexpanded. V and J are TRBV12-3 or TRBV12-4 and TRBJ2-7; TRBD2 matches 7 bases. The CDR3 consists of 15 residues. Trimming removed 1 base from V and 1 base from J; junction bases left unmatched: 4. The DNA for the CDR3 is TGTGCCAGCAGTTTAGGGCGGGGGAGATCCTACGAGCAGTACTTC. Its translation is CASSLGRGRSYEQYF.

Only a few counts were recorded for this clonotype. The chain has TRBV7-6 and TRBJ2-7; D gene uncertain. The germline gives CDR1 SGHVS, CDR2 FNYEAQ. The V and J ends lost 4 bases and 6 bases respectively, with 10 bases between them. This CDR3 is built from 12 residues. CDR3 DNA: TGTGCCAGCAGCTCTTCGTGGCGCGAGCAGTACTTC. It translates to CASSSSWREQYF.

The V and J genes are TRBV19 and TRBJ1-2; 9 bases are shared with TRBD1. Unmatched junction bases numbered 2, after V lost 3 bases and J lost 6 bases. There are 13 residues in the CDR3. Per germline, CDR1 LNHDA and CDR2 SQIVND (reference sequence). CDR3 bases: TGTGCCAGTAGTATGAGACAGGGGGATGGCTACACCTTC. The encoded protein is CASSMRQGDGYTF.

The chain joins TRBV20-1 to TRBJ2-1; the match to TRBD1 covers 8 bases. This CDR3 comprises 18 residues. Germline trimming cut 0 bases from V and 3 bases from J; bases unmatched to any gene: 13. Germline V CDR1 and CDR2: DFQATT, SNEGSKA (reference sequence). The CDR3 region has the DNA TGCAGTGCTAGAGATCCCTCTGTGAGTGGACAGGGCTACAATGAGCAGTTCTTC. The encoded protein is CSARDPSVSGQGYNEQFF.

The rearrangement uses TRBV28 and TRBJ2-5, with a weak D call TRBD1 (5 bases). This CDR3 is 15 amino acids long. Germline CDR1 and CDR2: MDHEN and SYDVKM. V lost 2 bases to trimming and J lost 4 bases, with 14 bases between them. The CDR3 coding sequence is TGTGCCAGCAGTTTAGAGGCAGGGATAAGAGAGACCCAGTACTTC. This sequence encodes CASSLEAGIRETQYF.

The genes are TRBV19 and TRBJ2-7, with 13 bases aligning to TRBD2. The germline V gene has CDR1 LNHDA and CDR2 SQIVND (reference sequence). The CDR3 is made up of 18 amino acids. Trimming cost V 7 bases and J 0 bases; bases outside gene matches: 12. As DNA, the CDR3 is TGTGCCAGTACCGAGTCTTATGGGACTAGCGGGACCTCCTACGAGCAGTACTTC. Protein: CASTESYGTSGTSYEQYF.

The rearrangement uses TRBV20-1 and TRBJ2-2, with D uncertain. Germline V CDR1 and CDR2: DFQATT, SNEGSKA (reference sequence). This CDR3 has 13 residues. V shed 6 bases and J shed 4 bases, with 12 bases lying between them. The CDR3 region is CSAPTGGTGELFF. CDR3 coding DNA: TGCAGTGCCCCCACCGGTGGCACCGGGGAGCTGTTTTTT.

This clonotype was observed a handful of times. The rearrangement links TRBV6-1 to TRBJ1-2; 7 bases match TRBD1. With 10 bases clipped from V and 8 bases from J, the junction kept 19 bases outside the gene matches. Germline-derived CDR1 and CDR2 are MNHNS and SASEGT. The CDR3 spans 15 residues. Here the CDR3 reads CATSRQGWSEDGYTF. The CDR3 nucleotides read TGTGCCACTTCTCGACAGGGTTGGTCCGAGGACGGCTACACCTTC.

J is TRBJ1-1 and V is TRBV7-9; D possibly corresponds to TRBD1 (6 bases). The germline V and J ends were trimmed by 5 bases and 3 bases, with 10 bases remaining between them. The CDR3 has 13 amino acids. Per germline, CDR1 SEHNR and CDR2 FQNEAQ (reference sequence). The CDR3 is CASSLRGYTEAFF. CDR3 in DNA: TGTGCCAGCAGCCTAAGGGGGTACACTGAAGCTTTCTTT.

The rearrangement links TRBV18 to TRBJ2-3; 9 bases agree with TRBD2. Germline loops: CDR1 KGHSH, CDR2 LQKENI. The CDR3 is made up of 18 amino acids. The ends lost 3 bases at V and 4 bases at J; junction bases unmatched: 14. The CDR3 is CASSPRTTGLAGADTQYF. CDR3 coding DNA: TGTGCCAGCTCACCTCGAACTACAGGGTTAGCGGGAGCAGATACGCAGTATTTT.

This clonotype has only a few counts. The J gene is TRBJ2-5, the V gene TRBV5-1; TRBD1 aligns across 9 bases. CDR1 and CDR2 (germline): SGHRS, YFSETQ. With V trimmed by 6 bases and J by 5 bases, 5 bases remained unmatched. CDR3 size: 13 residues. CDR3 DNA sequence: TGCGCCAGCACCCCCGGACAGGGGGAGACCCAGTACTTC. This translates into CASTPGQGETQYF.

The chain employs TRBV20-1 and TRBJ2-2, with a tentative D call TRBD1 (6 bases). Germline V gene data show CDR1 as DFQATT and CDR2 as SNEGSKA (reference sequence). With 4 bases removed from V and 2 bases from J, the gap between germline ends came to 17 bases. The CDR3 loop spans 16 amino acids. This CDR3 reads CSAIGNLGHNTGELFF. In DNA, the CDR3 is TGCAGTGCTATCGGGAACTTGGGACACAACACCGGGGAGCTGTTTTTT.

By proportion, this clonotype is medium-sized. The chain employs TRBV6-1 and TRBJ2-7; 10 nucleotides line up with TRBD1. Germline values: CDR1 MNHNS, CDR2 SASEGT. Trimming at V came to 11 bases and at J to 6 bases, leaving 13 bases not matched to a gene. This CDR3 is built from 14 residues. The CDR3 bases are TGTGCCCTCGGCTCGGGGGGACAGGGGCGCGAGCAGTACTTC. It specifies CALGSGGQGREQYF.

This clonotype was counted between two and nine times. The V call is TRBV6-1, the J call TRBJ2-2, with TRBD1 matching over 7 bases. Germline CDR1 is MNHNS and CDR2 is SASEGT. Unmatched junction bases numbered 7, after V lost 6 bases and J lost 3 bases. The CDR3 spans 15 residues. CDR3 region: CASRAGTADTGELFF. CDR3 nucleotide sequence: TGTGCCAGCAGGGCCGGGACAGCTGACACCGGGGAGCTGTTTTTT.

The genes are TRBV7-6 and TRBJ2-7; D possibly corresponds to TRBD2 (7 bases). Germline V gives CDR1 SGHVS, CDR2 FNYEAQ. V was pared by 6 bases and J by 0 bases, with 18 bases between. This CDR3 region has 16 residues. The CDR3: CASSPAGAASSYEQYF. CDR3 in DNA: TGTGCCAGCAGTCCGGCGGGGGCCGCTAGCTCCTACGAGCAGTACTTC.

This clonotype was counted a single time. The chain combines TRBV7-9 with TRBJ1-2, with 9 bases fitting TRBD1. The CDR3 has 13 residues. Germline V gene sequence: CDR1 SEHNR, CDR2 FQNEAQ (reference sequence). The J segment lost 7 bases and the V segment lost 5 bases, leaving 5 bases of the junction unmatched. The CDR3, as DNA: TGTGCCAGCAGCCTGACAGGGGGTAGTGGCTACACCTTC. Its translation is CASSLTGGSGYTF.